This T cell receptor beta chain emerged from a study of early T cells in non-severe SARS-CoV-2 infection (TCRdb year 2021). The study in broad terms: Bulk RNA from unsorted whole blood was used for TCR sequencing, so alpha and beta chains could not be paired. Study-wide findings and limitations: VDJdb matching was skewed toward anti-spike CD8 responses and likely underestimated virus-specific expansions, missing private and CD4 specificities.

The study was a case-control design nested within a healthcare worker cohort in London, UK, with weekly nasopharyngeal swab PCR tests and blood sampling. Healthcare workers were recruited during the week of the UK lockdown, between 23 and 31 March 2020, and followed weekly for up to roughly 15 weeks. Concerning this clonotype itself: Its antigen specificity is not known. Within one base of it there is no much larger clone, and no base qualities were kept.

From the cysteine up to the phenylalanine, the CDR3 has a length of 18 residues. The CDR3 DNA has 54 bases and is translated from base 1. The germline V gene (reference sequence) sets CDR1 to SEHNR and CDR2 to FQNEAQ. V and J are truncated by 4 bases and 3 bases respectively, leaving an intervening sequence of 24 bases. Library creation used 5' RACE. The instrument given in TCRdb is NextSeq 500. To correct for sequencing error and PCR bias, the TCR library protocol tagged individual cDNA molecules with unique molecular identifiers. Sequencing covered both TCR alpha and beta chains, and within each sample the abundances of alpha and beta sequences were tightly co-correlated. The paper's processing steps were these. V gene, J gene and CDR3 annotation of TCR sequences was performed with Decombinator V4. Expanded TCRs were defined as changing significantly between any two time points under a Poisson model with p below 0.0001. TCR abundances were normalised to the total number of TCRs sequenced per sample and were expressed as counts per million. MAIT TCRs were defined by TRAV1-2 paired with TRAJ12, TRAJ20 or TRAJ33, and iNKT TCRs by TRAV10 paired with TRAJ18. VDJdb, accessed on 1 November 2021, was searched for TCRs annotated for CMV, EBV and SARS-CoV-2, and TCRs annotated for more than one antigen were excluded. TCRdb trimmed the raw reads at Q25, called clones with MiXCR and kept productive beta chains. Duplicate CDR3 protein sequences are folded into a single record with the most common DNA and genes. Here the V and J calls rest on TCRdb's processing, not on the authors' analysis. Here the sample has around 44,000 distinct CDR3 sequences; about 6% occur a single time. Less than 25% of the sample rests with the top ten.

This receptor was identified in an adult who was a healthcare worker with PCR-confirmed SARS-CoV-2 infection or an uninfected control (not recorded which). The V and J genes are TRBV7-9 and TRBJ2-5, with a tentative D call of TRBD1 or TRBD2, each matching 5 bases. The sequenced sample was whole blood, obtained at baseline. At the DNA level, the sequence is TGTGCCAGCAGCTACCCCCGCCGGGACGAGGAAGATAAAGAGACCCAGTACTTC. This sequence encodes CASSYPRRDEEDKETQYF.